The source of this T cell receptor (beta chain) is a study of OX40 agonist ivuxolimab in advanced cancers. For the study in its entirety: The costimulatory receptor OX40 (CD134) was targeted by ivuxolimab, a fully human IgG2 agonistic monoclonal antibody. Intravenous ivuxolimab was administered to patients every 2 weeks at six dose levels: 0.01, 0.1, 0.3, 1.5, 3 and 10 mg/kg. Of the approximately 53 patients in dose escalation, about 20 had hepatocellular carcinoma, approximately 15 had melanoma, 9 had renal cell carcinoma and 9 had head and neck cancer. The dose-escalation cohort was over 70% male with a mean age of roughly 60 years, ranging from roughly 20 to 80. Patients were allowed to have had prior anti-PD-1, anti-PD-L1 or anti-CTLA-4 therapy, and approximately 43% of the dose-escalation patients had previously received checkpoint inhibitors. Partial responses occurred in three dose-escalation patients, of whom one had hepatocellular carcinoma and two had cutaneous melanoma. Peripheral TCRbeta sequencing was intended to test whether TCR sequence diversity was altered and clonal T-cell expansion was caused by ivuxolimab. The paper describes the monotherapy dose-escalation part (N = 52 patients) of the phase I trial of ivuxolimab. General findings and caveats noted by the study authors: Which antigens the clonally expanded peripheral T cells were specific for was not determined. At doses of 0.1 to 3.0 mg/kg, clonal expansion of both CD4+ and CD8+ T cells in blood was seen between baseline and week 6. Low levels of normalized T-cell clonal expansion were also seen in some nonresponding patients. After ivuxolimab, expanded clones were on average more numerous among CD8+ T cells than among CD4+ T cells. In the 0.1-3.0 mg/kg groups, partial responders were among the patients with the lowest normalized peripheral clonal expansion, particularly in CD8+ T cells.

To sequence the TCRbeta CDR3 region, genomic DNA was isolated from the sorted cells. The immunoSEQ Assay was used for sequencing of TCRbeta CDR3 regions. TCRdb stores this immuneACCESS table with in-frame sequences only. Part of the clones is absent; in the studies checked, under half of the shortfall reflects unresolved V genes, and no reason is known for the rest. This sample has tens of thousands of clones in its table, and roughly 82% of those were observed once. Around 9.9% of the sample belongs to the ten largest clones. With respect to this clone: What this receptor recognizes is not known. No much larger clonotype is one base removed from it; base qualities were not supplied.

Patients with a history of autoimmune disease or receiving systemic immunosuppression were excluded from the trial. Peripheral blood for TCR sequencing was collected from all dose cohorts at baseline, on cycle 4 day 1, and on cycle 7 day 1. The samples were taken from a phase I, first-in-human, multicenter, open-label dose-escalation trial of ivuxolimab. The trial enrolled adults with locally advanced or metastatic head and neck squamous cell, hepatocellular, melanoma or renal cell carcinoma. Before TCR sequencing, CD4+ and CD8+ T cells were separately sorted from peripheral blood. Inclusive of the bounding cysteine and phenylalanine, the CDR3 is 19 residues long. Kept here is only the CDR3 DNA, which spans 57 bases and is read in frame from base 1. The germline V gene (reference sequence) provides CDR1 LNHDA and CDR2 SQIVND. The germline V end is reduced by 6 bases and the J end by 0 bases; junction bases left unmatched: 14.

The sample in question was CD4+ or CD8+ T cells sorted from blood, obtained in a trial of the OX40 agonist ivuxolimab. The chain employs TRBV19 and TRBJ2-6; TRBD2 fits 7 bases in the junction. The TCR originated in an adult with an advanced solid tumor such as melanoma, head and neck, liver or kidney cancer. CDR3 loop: CASSRLGGIAPSGANVLTF. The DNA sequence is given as TGTGCCAGTAGCCGTCTCGGGGGGATAGCACCCTCTGGGGCCAACGTCCTGACTTTC.